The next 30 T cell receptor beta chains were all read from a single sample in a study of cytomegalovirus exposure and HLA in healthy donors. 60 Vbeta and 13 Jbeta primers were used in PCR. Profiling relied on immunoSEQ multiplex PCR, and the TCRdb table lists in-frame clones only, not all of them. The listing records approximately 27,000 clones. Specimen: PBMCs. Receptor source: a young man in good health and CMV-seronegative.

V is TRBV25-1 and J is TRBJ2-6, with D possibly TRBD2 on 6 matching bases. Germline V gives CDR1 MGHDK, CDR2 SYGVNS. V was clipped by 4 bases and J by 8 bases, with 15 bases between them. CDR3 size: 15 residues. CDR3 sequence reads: CASSASGSGSNVLTF. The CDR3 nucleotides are TGTGCCAGCAGTGCATCAGGGAGCGGGTCCAACGTCCTGACTTTC.

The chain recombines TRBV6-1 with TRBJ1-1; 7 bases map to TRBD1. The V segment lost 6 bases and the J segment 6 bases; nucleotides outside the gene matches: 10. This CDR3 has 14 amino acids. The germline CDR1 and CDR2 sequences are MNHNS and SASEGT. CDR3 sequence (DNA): TGTGCCAGCAGCCGAGGGGGCCCAAGAGCTGAAGCTTTCTTT. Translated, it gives CASSRGGPRAEAFF.

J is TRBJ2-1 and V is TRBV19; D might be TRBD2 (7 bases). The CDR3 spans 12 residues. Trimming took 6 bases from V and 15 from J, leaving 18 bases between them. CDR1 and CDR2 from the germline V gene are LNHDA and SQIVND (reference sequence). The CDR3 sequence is CASRNPPGGLFF. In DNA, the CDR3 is TGTGCCAGTAGGAACCCTCCCGGGGGGCTGTTCTTC.

The CDR3 bases are TGTGCCAGCAGTAGGGGACAGAGCCCTGAAGCTTTCTTT. Its protein is CASSRGQSPEAFF. V is TRBV28 and J is TRBJ1-1; 7 bases line up with TRBD1. The J segment lost 6 bases and the V segment lost 5 bases, leaving 6 bases of the junction unmatched. CDR1 and CDR2 from the germline V gene are MDHEN and SYDVKM. The CDR3 sequence is 13 residues long.

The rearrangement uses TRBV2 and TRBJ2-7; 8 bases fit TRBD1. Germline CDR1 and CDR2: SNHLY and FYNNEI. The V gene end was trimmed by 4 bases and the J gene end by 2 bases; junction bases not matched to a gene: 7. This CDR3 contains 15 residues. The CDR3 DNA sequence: TGTGCCAGCAGTGCCGGACAGGGTGGGCCCTACGAGCAGTACTTC. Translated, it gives CASSAGQGGPYEQYF.

CDR3 sequence (DNA): TGTGCCAGCAGCCAAGATCCTGGGAGCGCCTACGAGCAGTACTTC. This sequence encodes CASSQDPGSAYEQYF. This rearrangement joins TRBV4-2 to TRBJ2-7; possibly TRBD2 for D (5 bases). The CDR3 is 15 amino acids. Germline CDR1 and CDR2: LGHNA and YNFKEQ. V lost 0 bases and J lost 2, with 11 bases in between.

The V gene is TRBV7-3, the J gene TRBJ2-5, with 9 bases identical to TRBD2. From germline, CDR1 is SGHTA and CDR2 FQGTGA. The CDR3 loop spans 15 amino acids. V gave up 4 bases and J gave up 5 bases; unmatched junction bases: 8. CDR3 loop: CASSYSGGPGETQYF. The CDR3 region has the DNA TGTGCCAGCAGCTACAGCGGGGGGCCGGGGGAGACCCAGTACTTC. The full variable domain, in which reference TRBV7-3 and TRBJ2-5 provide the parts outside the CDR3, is GAGVSQTPSNKVTEKGKYVELRCDPISGHTALYWYRQSLGQGPEFLIYFQGTGAADDSGLPNDRFFAVRPEGSVSTLKIQRTERGDSAVYLCASSYSGGPGETQYFGPGTRLLVL.

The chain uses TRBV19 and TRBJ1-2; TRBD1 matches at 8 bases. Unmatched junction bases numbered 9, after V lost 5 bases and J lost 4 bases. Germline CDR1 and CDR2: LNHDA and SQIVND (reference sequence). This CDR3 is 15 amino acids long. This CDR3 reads CASSDGQGNGYGYTF. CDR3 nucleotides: TGTGCCAGTAGTGACGGACAGGGAAATGGCTATGGCTACACCTTC.

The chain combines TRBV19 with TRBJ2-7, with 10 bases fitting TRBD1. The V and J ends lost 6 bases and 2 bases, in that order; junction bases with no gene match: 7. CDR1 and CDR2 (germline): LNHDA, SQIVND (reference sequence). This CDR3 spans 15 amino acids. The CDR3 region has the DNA TGTGCCAGTAGCATCACCGGGACAGGGGCCTACGAGCAGTACTTC. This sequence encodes CASSITGTGAYEQYF.

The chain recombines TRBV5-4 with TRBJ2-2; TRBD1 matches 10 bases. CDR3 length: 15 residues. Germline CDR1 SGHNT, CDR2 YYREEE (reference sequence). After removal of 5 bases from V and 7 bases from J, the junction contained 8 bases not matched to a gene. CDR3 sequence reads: CASSPRQGAVGELFF. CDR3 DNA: TGTGCCAGCAGTCCGCGACAGGGGGCAGTCGGGGAGCTGTTTTTT.

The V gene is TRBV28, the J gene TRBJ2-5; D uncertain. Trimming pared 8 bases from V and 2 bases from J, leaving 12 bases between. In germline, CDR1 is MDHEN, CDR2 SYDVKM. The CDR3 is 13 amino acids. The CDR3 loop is CASRPRDQETQYF. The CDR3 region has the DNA TGTGCCAGCCGCCCGCGAGATCAAGAGACCCAGTACTTC.

This CDR3 is CASGLVLGREGGELFF. The DNA for the CDR3 is TGTGCTAGTGGTTTGGTACTCGGCAGGGAGGGCGGGGAGCTGTTTTTT. This sequence joins TRBV12-5 and TRBJ2-2; 7 bases fit TRBD2. The V and J ends lost 0 bases and 7 bases, in that order; junction bases with no gene match: 8. Germline CDR1 and CDR2: LGHNT and FRNRAP. This CDR3 comprises 16 residues.

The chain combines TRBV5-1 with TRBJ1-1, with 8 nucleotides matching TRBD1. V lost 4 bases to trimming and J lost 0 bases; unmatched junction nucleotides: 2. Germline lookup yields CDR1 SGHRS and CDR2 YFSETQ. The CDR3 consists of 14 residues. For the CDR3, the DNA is TGCGCCAGCAGCAAGACAGGGGTGAACACTGAAGCTTTCTTT. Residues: CASSKTGVNTEAFF.

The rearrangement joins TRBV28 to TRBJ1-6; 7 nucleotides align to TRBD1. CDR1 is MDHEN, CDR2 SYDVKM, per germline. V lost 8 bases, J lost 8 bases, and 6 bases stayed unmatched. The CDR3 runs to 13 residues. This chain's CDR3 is CASGGQEDSPLHF. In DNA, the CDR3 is TGTGCCAGCGGTGGACAGGAGGATTCACCCCTCCACTTT.

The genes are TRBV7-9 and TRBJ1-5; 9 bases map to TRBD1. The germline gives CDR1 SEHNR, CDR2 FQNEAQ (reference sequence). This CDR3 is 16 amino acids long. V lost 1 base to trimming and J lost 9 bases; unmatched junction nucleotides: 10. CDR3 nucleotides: TGTGCCAGCAGCTTAGACAACACAGGGGGCGTAGGGCCCCAGCATTTT. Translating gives CASSLDNTGGVGPQHF.

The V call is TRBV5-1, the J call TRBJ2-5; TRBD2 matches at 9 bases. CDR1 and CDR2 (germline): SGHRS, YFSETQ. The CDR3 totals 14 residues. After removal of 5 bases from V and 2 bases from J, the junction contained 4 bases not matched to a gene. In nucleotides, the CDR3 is TGCGCCAGCAGTATAGCGGGGGAACAAGAGACCCAGTACTTC. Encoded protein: CASSIAGEQETQYF.

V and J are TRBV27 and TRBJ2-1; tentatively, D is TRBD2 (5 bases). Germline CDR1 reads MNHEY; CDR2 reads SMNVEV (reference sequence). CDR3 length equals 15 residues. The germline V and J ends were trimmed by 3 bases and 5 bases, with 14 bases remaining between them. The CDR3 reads CASSFPAAGHNEQFF. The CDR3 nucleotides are TGTGCCAGCAGTTTTCCCGCTGCGGGCCACAATGAGCAGTTCTTC.

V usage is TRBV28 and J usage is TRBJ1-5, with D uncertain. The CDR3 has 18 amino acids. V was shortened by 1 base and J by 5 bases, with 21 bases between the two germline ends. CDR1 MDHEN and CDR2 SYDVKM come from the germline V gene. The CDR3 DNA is TGTGCCAGCAGTTTATACCCCATAAGTCCTTACTCGCATCAGCCCCAGCATTTT. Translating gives CASSLYPISPYSHQPQHF.

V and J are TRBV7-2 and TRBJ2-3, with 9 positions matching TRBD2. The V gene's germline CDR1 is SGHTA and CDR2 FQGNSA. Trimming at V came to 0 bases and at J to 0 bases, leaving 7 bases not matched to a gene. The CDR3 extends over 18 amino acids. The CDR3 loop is CASSLASGGHSSTDTQYF. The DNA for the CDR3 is TGTGCCAGCAGCTTAGCCAGCGGGGGGCATTCTAGCACAGATACGCAGTATTTT. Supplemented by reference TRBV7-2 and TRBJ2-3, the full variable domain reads GAGVSQSPSNKVTEKGKDVELRCDPISGHTALYWYRQSLGQGLEFLIYFQGNSAPDKSGLPSDRFSAERTGGSVSTLTIQRTQQEDSAVYLCASSLASGGHSSTDTQYFGPGTRLTVL.

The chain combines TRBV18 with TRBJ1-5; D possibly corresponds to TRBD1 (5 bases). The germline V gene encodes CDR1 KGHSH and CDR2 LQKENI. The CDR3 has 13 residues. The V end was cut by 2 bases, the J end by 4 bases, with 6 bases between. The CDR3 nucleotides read TGTGCCAGCTCACCAGGGGGGAATCAGCCCCAGCATTTT. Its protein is CASSPGGNQPQHF.

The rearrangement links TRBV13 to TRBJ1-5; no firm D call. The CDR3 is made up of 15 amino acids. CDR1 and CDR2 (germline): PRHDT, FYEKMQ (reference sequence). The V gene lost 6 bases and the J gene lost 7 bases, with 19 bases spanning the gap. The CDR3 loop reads CASSFGTSAGQPQHF. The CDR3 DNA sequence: TGTGCCAGCAGTTTCGGTACATCCGCGGGGCAGCCCCAGCATTTT.

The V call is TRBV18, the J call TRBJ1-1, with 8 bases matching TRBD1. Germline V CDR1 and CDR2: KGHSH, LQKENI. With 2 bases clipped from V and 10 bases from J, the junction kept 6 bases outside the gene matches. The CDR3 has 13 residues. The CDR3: CASSPSQGALAFF. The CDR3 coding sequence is TGTGCCAGCTCACCATCCCAGGGGGCGTTAGCTTTCTTT.

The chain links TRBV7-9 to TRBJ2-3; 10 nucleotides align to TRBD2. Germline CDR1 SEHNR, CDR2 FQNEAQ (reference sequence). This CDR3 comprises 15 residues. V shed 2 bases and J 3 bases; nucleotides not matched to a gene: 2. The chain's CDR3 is CASSLPSGGTDTQYF. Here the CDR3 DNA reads TGTGCCAGCAGCTTACCTAGCGGGGGAACAGATACGCAGTATTTT. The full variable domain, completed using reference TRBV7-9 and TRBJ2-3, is DTGVSQNPRHKITKRGQNVTFRCDPISEHNRLYWYRQTLGQGPEFLTYFQNEAQLEKSRLLSDRFSAERPKGSFSTLEIQRTEQGDSAMYLCASSLPSGGTDTQYFGPGTRLTVL.

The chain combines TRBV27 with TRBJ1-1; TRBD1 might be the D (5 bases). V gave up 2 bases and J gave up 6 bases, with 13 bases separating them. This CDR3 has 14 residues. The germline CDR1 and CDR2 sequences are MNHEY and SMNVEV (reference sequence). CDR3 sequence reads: CASSLRTLGAEAFF. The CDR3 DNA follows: TGTGCCAGCAGTTTACGGACGCTAGGGGCTGAAGCTTTCTTT.

CDR3 region: CASTSHSRGGQPQHF. The CDR3 coding sequence is TGTGCCAGCACCTCGCACTCAAGGGGGGGCCAGCCCCAGCATTTT. The chain links TRBV5-6 to TRBJ1-5; D is perhaps TRBD1 (6 bases). Germline values: CDR1 SGHDT, CDR2 YYEEEE. The CDR3 totals 15 residues. V lost 6 bases, J lost 7 bases, and 20 bases lay in between.

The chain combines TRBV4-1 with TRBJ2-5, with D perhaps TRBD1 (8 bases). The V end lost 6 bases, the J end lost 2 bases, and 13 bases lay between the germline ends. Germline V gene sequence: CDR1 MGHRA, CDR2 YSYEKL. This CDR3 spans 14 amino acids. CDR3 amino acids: CASRGGTGQETQYF. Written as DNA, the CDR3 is TGCGCCAGCAGGGGGGGGACAGGACAAGAGACCCAGTACTTC.

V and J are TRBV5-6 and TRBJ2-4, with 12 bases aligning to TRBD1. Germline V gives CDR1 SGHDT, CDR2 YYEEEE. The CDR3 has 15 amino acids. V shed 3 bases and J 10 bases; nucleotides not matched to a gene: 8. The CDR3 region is CASSWWDRGPEIQYF. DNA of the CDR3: TGTGCCAGCAGCTGGTGGGACAGGGGGCCGGAAATTCAGTACTTC.

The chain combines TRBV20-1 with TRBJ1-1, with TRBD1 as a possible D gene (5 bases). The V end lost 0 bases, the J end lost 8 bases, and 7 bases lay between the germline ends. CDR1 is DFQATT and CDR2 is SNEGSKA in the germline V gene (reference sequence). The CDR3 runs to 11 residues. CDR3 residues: CSARDREEAFF. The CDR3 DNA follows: TGCAGTGCTAGAGACAGGGAAGAAGCTTTCTTT.

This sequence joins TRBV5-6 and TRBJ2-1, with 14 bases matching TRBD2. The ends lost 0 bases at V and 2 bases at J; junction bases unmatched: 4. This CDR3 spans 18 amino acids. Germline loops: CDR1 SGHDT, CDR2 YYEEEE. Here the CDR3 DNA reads TGTGCCAGCAGCTTGGACGGACTAGCGGGAGGCACCTACAATGAGCAGTTCTTC. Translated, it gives CASSLDGLAGGTYNEQFF. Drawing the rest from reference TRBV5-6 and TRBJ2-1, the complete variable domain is DAGVTQSPTHLIKTRGQQVTLRCSPKSGHDTVSWYQQALGQGPQFIFQYYEEEERQRGNFPDRFSGHQFPNYSSELNVNALLLGDSALYLCASSLDGLAGGTYNEQFFGPGTRLTVL.

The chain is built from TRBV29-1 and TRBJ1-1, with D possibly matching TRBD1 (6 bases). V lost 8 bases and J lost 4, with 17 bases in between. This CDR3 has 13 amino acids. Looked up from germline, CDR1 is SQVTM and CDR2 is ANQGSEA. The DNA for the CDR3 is TGCAGCCATAGTTATCCGACAGGCACTGAAGCTTTCTTT. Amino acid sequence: CSHSYPTGTEAFF.